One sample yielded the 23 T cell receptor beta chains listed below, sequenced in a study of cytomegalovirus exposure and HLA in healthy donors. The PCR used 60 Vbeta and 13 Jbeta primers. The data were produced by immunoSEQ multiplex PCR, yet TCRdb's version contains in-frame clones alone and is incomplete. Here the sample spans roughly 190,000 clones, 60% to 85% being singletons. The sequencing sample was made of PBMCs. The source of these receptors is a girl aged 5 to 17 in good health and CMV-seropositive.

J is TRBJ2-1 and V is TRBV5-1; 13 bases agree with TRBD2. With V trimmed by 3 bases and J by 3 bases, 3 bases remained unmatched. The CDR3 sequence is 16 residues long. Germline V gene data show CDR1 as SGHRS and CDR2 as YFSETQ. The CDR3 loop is CASSYRLAGGYNEQFF. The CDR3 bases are TGCGCCAGCAGCTATCGACTAGCGGGGGGCTACAATGAGCAGTTCTTC.

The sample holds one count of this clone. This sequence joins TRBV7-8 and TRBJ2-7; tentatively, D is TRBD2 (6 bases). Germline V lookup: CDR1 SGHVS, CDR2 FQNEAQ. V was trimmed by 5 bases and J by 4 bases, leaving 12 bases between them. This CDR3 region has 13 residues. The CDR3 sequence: CASSGGLLYEQYF. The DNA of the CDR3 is TGTGCCAGCAGCGGGGGACTTCTATACGAGCAGTACTTC.

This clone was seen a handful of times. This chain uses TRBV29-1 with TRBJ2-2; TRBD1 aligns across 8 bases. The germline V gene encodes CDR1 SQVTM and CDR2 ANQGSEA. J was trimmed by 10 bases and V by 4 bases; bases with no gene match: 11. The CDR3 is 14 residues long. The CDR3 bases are TGCAGCGTTGGCCGGACAGGGACCTCTTCGGAGCTGTTTTTT. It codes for CSVGRTGTSSELFF.

The CDR3 region is CASSLDRDEQYF. For the CDR3, the DNA is TGTGCCAGCAGCTTAGATCGGGACGAGCAGTACTTC. This chain joins TRBV11-2 and TRBJ2-7; D gene unclear. CDR1 is SGHAT and CDR2 is FQNNGV in the germline V gene. The CDR3 has 12 residues. Trimming left V 0 bases short and J 5 bases short, with 5 bases between.

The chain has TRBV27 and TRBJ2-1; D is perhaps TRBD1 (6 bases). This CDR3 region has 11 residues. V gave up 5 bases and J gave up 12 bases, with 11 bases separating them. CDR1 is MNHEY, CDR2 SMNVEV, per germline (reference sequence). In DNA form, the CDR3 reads TGTGCCAGCAGTGCCTTAGGGGGGCAGTTCTTC. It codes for CASSALGGQFF.

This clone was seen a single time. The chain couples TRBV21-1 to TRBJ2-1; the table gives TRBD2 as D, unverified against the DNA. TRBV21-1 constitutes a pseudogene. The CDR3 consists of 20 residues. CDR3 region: CASTYLKLAGETRNYNEQFF. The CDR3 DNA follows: TGTGCCAGCACTTACCTTAAACTAGCGGGGGAAACCCGTAACTACAATGAGCAGTTCTTC.

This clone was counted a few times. This CDR3 reads CASSPGGGGNNEQFF. The CDR3, as DNA: TGTGCCAGCAGCCCCGGGGGCGGGGGGAACAATGAGCAGTTCTTC. V usage is TRBV7-9 and J usage is TRBJ2-1; 8 nucleotides agree with TRBD2. J gave up 5 bases and V 5 bases, and 8 bases lay outside the gene matches. Looked up from germline, CDR1 is SEHNR and CDR2 is FQNEAQ (reference sequence). The CDR3 extends over 15 amino acids.

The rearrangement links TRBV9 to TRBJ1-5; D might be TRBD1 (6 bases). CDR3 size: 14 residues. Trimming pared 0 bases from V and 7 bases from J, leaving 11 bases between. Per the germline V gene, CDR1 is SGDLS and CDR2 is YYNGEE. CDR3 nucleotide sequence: TGTGCCAGCAGCGTAGGAGGGGGATCGCAGCCCCAGCATTTT. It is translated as CASSVGGGSQPQHF.

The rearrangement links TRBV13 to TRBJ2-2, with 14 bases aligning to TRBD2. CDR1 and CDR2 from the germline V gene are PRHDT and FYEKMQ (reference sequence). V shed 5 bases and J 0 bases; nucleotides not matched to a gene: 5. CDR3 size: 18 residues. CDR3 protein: CASSPSTSGGANTGELFF. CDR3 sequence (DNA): TGTGCCAGCAGCCCCTCGACTAGCGGGGGGGCGAACACCGGGGAGCTGTTTTTT.

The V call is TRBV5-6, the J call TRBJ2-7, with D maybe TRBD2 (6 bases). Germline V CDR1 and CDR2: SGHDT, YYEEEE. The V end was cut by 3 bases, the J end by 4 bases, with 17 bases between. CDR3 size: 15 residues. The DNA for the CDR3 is TGTGCCAGCAGCTCTCCACCGGGGGAAAATTACGAGCAGTACTTC. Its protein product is CASSSPPGENYEQYF.

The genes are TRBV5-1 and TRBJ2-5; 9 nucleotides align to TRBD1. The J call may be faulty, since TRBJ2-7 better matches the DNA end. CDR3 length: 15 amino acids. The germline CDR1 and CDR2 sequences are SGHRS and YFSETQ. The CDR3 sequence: CASSSGQGGIYEQYF. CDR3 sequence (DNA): TGCGCCAGCAGCTCGGGACAGGGTGGGATCTACGAGCAGTACTTC.

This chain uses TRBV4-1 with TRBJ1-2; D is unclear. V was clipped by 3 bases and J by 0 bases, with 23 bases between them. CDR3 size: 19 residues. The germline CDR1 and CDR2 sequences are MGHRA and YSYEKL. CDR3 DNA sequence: TGCGCCAGCAGCCACGAGGTAACTCAAAACTACCTATCTAACTATGGCTACACCTTC. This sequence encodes CASSHEVTQNYLSNYGYTF.

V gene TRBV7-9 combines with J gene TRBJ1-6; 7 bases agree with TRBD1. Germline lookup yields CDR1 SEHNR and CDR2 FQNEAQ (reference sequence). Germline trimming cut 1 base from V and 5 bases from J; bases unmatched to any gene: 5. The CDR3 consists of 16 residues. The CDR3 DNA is TGTGCCAGCAGCTTAGTCTTCGGACAGGATAATTCACCCCTCCACTTT. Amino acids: CASSLVFGQDNSPLHF.

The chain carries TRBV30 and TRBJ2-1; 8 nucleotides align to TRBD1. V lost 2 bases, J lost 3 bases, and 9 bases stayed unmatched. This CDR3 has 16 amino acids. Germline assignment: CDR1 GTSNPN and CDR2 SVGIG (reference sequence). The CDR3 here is CAWSQRGQGGYNEQFF. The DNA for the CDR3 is TGTGCCTGGAGTCAACGTGGACAGGGAGGCTACAATGAGCAGTTCTTC.

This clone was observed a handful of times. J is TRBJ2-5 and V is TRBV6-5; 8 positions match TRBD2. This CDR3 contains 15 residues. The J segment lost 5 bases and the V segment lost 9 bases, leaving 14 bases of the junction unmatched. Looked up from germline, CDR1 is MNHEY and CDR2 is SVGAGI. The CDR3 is CASGGTGGPWETQYF. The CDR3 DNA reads TGTGCCAGTGGGGGTACGGGGGGGCCGTGGGAGACCCAGTACTTC.

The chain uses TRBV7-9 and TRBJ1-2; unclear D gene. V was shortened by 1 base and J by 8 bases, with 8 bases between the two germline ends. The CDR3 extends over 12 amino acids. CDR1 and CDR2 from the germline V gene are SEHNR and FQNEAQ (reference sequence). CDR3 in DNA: TGTGCCAGCAGCTTAGTGGGGAGAGGCTACACCTTC. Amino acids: CASSLVGRGYTF.

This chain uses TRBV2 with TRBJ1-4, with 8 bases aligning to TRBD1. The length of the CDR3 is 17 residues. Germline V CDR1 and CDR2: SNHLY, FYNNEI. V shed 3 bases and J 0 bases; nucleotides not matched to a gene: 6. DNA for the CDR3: TGTGCCAGCAGTGATCCGGGACAGGAGACAACTAATGAAAAACTGTTTTTT. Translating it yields CASSDPGQETTNEKLFF.

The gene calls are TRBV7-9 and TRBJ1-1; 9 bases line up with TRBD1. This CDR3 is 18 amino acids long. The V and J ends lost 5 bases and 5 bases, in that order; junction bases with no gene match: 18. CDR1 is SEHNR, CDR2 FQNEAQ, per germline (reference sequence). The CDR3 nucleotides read TGTGCCAGCAGCCACACAACCTACCCCCACAGGGGGCAGACTGAAGCTTTCTTT. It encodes CASSHTTYPHRGQTEAFF.

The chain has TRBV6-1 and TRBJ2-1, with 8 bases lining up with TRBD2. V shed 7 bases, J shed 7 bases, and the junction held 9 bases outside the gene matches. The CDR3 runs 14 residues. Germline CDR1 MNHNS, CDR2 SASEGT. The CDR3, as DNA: TGTGCCAGCAAGGAACTAGCGGTAGGGAATGAGCAGTTCTTC. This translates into CASKELAVGNEQFF.

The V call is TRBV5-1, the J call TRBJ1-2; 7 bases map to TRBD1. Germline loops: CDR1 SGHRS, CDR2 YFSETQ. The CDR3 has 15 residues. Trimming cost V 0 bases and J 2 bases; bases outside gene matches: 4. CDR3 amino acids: CASSLALGQNYGYTF. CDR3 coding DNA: TGCGCCAGCAGCTTGGCCCTGGGACAGAACTATGGCTACACCTTC.

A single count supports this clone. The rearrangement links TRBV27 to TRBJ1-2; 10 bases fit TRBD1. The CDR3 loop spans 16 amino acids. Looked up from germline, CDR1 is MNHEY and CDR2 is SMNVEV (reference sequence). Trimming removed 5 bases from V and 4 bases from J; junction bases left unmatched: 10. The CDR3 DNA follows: TGTGCCAGCAGTACCGTGACAGGGGGCCGCAGCTATGGCTACACCTTC. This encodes CASSTVTGGRSYGYTF.

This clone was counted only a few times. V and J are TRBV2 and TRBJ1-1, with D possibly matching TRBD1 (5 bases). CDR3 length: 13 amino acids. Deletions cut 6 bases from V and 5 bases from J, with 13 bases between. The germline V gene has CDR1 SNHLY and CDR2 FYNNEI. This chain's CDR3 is CASRLGLETEAFF. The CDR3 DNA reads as TGTGCCAGCAGATTGGGGCTTGAGACTGAAGCTTTCTTT.

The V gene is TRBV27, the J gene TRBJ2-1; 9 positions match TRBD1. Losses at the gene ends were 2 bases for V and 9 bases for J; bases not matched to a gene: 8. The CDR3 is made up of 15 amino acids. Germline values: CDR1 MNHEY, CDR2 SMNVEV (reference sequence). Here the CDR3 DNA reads TGTGCCAGCAGTTTAGGGGACAGGGCCAGAGGTGAGCAGTTCTTC. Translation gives CASSLGDRARGEQFF.